The next 16 T cell receptor beta chains were all read from a single sample in a study of shared clonotypes between healthy human individuals. Profiled with immunoSEQ multiplex PCR; TCRdb holds only in-frame clones, not every one. The sample yields about 2.5 million clones, less than 95% seen once. The sample was naive CD4+ T cells from PBMCs. Subset: CD45RA+ positively selected. These receptors originate from a man aged 18-30 years in good health. Some clones in this sample may be carry-over from other donors' samples.

The V and J genes are TRBV19 and TRBJ1-5, with D maybe TRBD1 (6 bases). Looked up from germline, CDR1 is LNHDA and CDR2 is SQIVND (reference sequence). The CDR3 has 15 residues. With 7 bases removed from V and 1 base from J, the gap between germline ends came to 14 bases. Written as DNA, the CDR3 is TGTGCCAGTACTCTCCAGGGGTTAAGCAATCAGCCCCAGCATTTT. As protein: CASTLQGLSNQPQHF.

J is TRBJ2-3 and V is TRBV6-1; 16 nucleotides line up with TRBD2. Germline V gives CDR1 MNHNS, CDR2 SASEGT. CDR3 length: 18 residues. The V segment lost 0 bases and the J segment 6 bases; nucleotides outside the gene matches: 6. The CDR3 here is CASSEAVLGLAGGDTQYF. The CDR3 DNA sequence: TGTGCCAGCAGTGAAGCAGTTTTGGGACTAGCGGGAGGGGATACGCAGTATTTT.

This clone was found once. The chain carries TRBV2 and TRBJ2-1, with 10 bases aligning to TRBD1. The CDR3 consists of 9 residues. Per germline, CDR1 SNHLY and CDR2 FYNNEI. Trimming cost V 10 bases and J 15 bases; bases outside gene matches: 3. The DNA of the CDR3 is TGTGCCACAGGACAGGGGGGGTTCTTC. As protein: CATGQGGFF. Together with reference TRBV2 and TRBJ2-1, the CDR3 gives the full variable domain: EPEVTQTPSHQVTQMGQEVILRCVPISNHLYFYWYRQILGQKVEFLVSFYNNEISEKSEIFDDQFSVERPDGSNFTLKIRSTKLEDSAMYFCATGQGGFFGPGTRLTVL.

A few counts support this clone. The J gene is TRBJ2-1, the V gene TRBV5-1; possible D gene TRBD2, 6 bases. In germline, CDR1 is SGHRS, CDR2 YFSETQ. Trimming shortened V by 2 bases and J by 4 bases, and 10 bases separated the two germline ends. This CDR3 region has 14 residues. The CDR3 sequence is CASSFSGAYNEQFF. The CDR3 DNA reads TGCGCCAGCAGCTTTTCGGGAGCGTACAATGAGCAGTTCTTC.

The chain employs TRBV6-1 and TRBJ2-7; 7 bases align to TRBD1. Germline V gene data show CDR1 as MNHNS and CDR2 as SASEGT. V trimming: 6 bases; J trimming: 3 bases; junction bases outside the gene matches: 11. The CDR3 has 15 amino acids. CDR3: CASSPRDSTLYEQYF. Here the CDR3 DNA reads TGTGCCAGCAGCCCCCGGGACAGCACCCTCTACGAGCAGTACTTC.

This clone was counted only a few times. Other DNA sequences in the same sample also yield this CDR3. V and J are TRBV5-1 and TRBJ1-1; 9 nucleotides line up with TRBD1. The CDR3 runs to 14 residues. The V and J ends lost 4 bases and 1 base, in that order; junction bases with no gene match: 2. The germline V gene encodes CDR1 SGHRS and CDR2 YFSETQ. CDR3 residues: CASSRDRANTEAFF. In nucleotides, the CDR3 is TGCGCCAGCAGCCGGGACAGGGCGAACACTGAAGCTTTCTTT.

V is TRBV11-2 and J is TRBJ1-5, with a possible D match to TRBD1 (5 bases). This CDR3 region has 15 residues. V was clipped by 1 base and J by 4 bases, with 11 bases between them. From germline, CDR1 is SGHAT and CDR2 FQNNGV. Here the CDR3 reads CASSLGAGFNQPQHF. CDR3 bases: TGTGCCAGCAGCTTAGGGGCAGGGTTTAATCAGCCCCAGCATTTT.

The gene calls are TRBV2 and TRBJ2-4; 12 nucleotides line up with TRBD2. Germline loops: CDR1 SNHLY, CDR2 FYNNEI. The CDR3 has 15 residues. V dropped 10 bases and J dropped 6; count of bases not matched to a gene: 10. CDR3 nucleotides: TGTGCCACCTCGCCCTCTAGCGGGAGGGGAAACATTCAGTACTTC. Translation gives CATSPSSGRGNIQYF.

This rearrangement joins TRBV7-2 to TRBJ1-1; a weak D match, TRBD1 (5 bases). The CDR3 consists of 15 residues. Trimming took off 1 base at V and 8 bases at J, with 17 bases between the two ends. CDR1 SGHTA and CDR2 FQGNSA come from the germline V gene. The CDR3 region is CASSLVGVLVWEAFF. The CDR3 DNA sequence: TGTGCCAGCAGCTTAGTAGGGGTATTAGTCTGGGAAGCTTTCTTT.

The chain employs TRBV28 and TRBJ2-7, with 8 bases matching TRBD2. Germline V gene lookup returns CDR1 MDHEN and CDR2 SYDVKM. The CDR3 is 11 residues long. The ends lost 3 bases at V and 13 bases at J; junction bases unmatched: 5. CDR3: CASSLGGRQYF. CDR3 sequence (DNA): TGTGCCAGCAGTTTGGGCGGGAGGCAATACTTC.

This chain connects TRBV15 to TRBJ1-2, with unresolved D. Trimming took 6 bases from V and 5 from J, leaving 16 bases between them. Germline CDR1 and CDR2: LNHNV and YYDKDF (reference sequence). This CDR3 comprises 14 residues. CDR3 sequence: CATRGKEGEYGYTF. Here the CDR3 DNA reads TGTGCCACCAGAGGGAAAGAGGGAGAGTATGGCTACACCTTC.

This clone was found once. The chain couples TRBV7-2 to TRBJ2-5; D possibly corresponds to TRBD1 (6 bases). This CDR3 comprises 14 residues. Germline V gene data show CDR1 as SGHTA and CDR2 as FQGNSA. V was shortened by 0 bases and J by 5 bases, with 10 bases between the two germline ends. The CDR3 bases are TGTGCCAGCAGCTTAGCTAGACAGGCGGAGACCCAGTACTTC. It specifies CASSLARQAETQYF.

Concerning this clone: The sample contains more than one DNA sequence encoding this CDR3. The chain carries TRBV5-1 and TRBJ2-3; tentative D call: TRBD1 (5 bases). This CDR3 spans 14 amino acids. The ends were cut back, 2 bases at V and 3 bases at J, with 10 bases in the middle. The germline CDR1 and CDR2 sequences are SGHRS and YFSETQ. CDR3 region: CASSFSGRTDTQYF. Here the CDR3 DNA reads TGCGCCAGCAGCTTTTCAGGGCGAACAGATACGCAGTATTTT.

The chain couples TRBV11-2 to TRBJ2-1; TRBD2 aligns across 10 bases. V shed 5 bases and J 0 bases; nucleotides not matched to a gene: 4. Germline loops: CDR1 SGHAT, CDR2 FQNNGV. The CDR3 has 16 amino acids. The CDR3 DNA sequence: TGTGCCAGCAGCCCAACTAGCGGGATCTCCTACAATGAGCAGTTCTTC. Translation: CASSPTSGISYNEQFF.

The CDR3 is CSVKGNQPQHF. The CDR3 DNA sequence: TGCAGTGTAAAGGGCAATCAGCCCCAGCATTTT. J is TRBJ1-5 and V is TRBV20-1; D remains ambiguous. CDR1 is DFQATT, CDR2 SNEGSKA, per germline (reference sequence). V shed 7 bases and J shed 2 bases, with 6 bases lying between them. The CDR3 covers 11 residues.

This rearrangement joins TRBV27 to TRBJ2-7; maybe TRBD1 (5 bases). The ends were cut back, 3 bases at V and 3 bases at J, with 12 bases in the middle. The germline V gene has CDR1 MNHEY and CDR2 SMNVEV (reference sequence). This CDR3 comprises 14 residues. DNA of the CDR3: TGTGCCAGCAGTTTTAACCTGGGGCTCTACGAGCAGTACTTC. This sequence encodes CASSFNLGLYEQYF.